The clone carrying this TCR beta chain was observed at least ten times. What it binds is unknown. RNA transcripts served as the template for amplifying TCR beta CDR3 regions. The HTBI primer set served for first-round RT-PCR of the TCR CDR3. TCRdb recomputed calls from the multiplex PCR reads with MiXCR, one row per CDR3 protein. The repertoire has around 300,000 distinct CDR3 sequences, about 20% of them found once; the top ten carry about 60%. These data are taken from a study of T cells in Graves' hyperthyroidism and ophthalmopathy. The study, taken as a whole, reports: Ophthalmopathy was told apart from stable hyperthyroidism by a 13 V-J model.

This CDR3 contains 16 residues. The V gene lost 1 base and the J gene lost 9 bases, with 19 bases spanning the gap. Germline V gives CDR1 SGHAT, CDR2 FQNNGV. The sequenced sample was blood. The V gene is TRBV11-2, the J gene TRBJ2-1; possibly TRBD1 or TRBD2 for D (5 bases each). This receptor was identified in a man aged 25-45 years with Graves' ophthalmopathy. The CDR3 nucleotides read TGTGCCAGCAGCTTAGTCCGGGGCTCCCTTAGAGGTGAGCAGTTCTTC. It specifies CASSLVRGSLRGEQFF.